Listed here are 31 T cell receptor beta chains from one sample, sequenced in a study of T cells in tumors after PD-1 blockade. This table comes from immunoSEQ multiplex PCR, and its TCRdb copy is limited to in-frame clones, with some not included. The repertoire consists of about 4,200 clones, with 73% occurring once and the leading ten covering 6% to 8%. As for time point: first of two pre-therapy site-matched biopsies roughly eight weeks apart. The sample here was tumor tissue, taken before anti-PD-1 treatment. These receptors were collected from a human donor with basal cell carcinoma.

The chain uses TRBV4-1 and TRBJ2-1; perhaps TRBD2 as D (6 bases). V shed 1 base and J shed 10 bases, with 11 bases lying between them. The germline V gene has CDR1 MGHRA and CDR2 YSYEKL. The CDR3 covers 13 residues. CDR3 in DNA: TGCGCCAGCAGCCAAGTGGGAGGAGGGGAGCAGTTCTTC. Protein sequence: CASSQVGGGEQFF.

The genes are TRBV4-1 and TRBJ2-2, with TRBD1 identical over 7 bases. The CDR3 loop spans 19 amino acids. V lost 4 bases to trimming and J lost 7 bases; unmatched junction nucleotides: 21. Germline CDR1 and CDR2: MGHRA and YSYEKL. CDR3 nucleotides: TGCGCCAGCAGCCTCAGCGTACCACAACCGGGACAGTCTGGCGGGGAGCTGTTTTTT. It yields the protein CASSLSVPQPGQSGGELFF.

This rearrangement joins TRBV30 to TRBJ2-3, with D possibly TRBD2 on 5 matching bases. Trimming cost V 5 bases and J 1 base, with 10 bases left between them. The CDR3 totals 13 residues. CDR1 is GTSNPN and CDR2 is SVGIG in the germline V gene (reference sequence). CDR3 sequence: CAWGEIRTDTQYF. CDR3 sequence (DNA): TGTGCCTGGGGGGAGATACGCACAGATACGCAGTATTTT.

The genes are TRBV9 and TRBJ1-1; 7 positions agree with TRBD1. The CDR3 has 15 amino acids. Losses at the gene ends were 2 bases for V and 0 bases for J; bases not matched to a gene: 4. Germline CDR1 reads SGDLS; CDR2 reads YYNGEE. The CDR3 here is CASSVRTGMNTEAFF. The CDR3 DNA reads TGTGCCAGCAGCGTGAGGACAGGCATGAACACTGAAGCTTTCTTT.

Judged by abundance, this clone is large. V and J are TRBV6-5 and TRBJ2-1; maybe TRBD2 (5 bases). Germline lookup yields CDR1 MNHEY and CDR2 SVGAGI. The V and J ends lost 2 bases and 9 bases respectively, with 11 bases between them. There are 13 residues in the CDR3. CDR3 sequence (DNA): TGTGCCAGCAGTTACGGACCTAGCTTTGAGCAGTTCTTC. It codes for CASSYGPSFEQFF.

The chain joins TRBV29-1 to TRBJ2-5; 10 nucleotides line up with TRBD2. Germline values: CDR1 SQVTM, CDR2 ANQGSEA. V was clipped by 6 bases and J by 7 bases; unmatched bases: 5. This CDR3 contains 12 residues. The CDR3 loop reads CSVGTSVGTQYF. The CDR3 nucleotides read TGCAGCGTGGGGACTAGCGTTGGGACCCAGTACTTC.

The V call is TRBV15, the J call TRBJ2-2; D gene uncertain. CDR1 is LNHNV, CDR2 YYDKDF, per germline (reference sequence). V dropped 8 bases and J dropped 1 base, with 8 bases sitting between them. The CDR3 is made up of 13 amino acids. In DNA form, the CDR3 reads TGTGCCACCTCACCGGGGAACACCGGGGAGCTGTTTTTT. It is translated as CATSPGNTGELFF.

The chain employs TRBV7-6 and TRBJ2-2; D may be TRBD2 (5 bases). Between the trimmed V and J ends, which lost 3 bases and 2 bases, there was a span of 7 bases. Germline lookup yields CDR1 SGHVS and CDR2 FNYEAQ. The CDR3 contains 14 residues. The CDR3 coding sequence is TGTGCCAGCAGCTTTGCGGGCAACACCGGGGAGCTGTTTTTT. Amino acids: CASSFAGNTGELFF.

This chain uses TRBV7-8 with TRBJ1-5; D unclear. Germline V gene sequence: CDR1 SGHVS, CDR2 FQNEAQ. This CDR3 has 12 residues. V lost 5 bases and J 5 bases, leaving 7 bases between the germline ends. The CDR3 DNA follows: TGTGCCAGCAGCCCCCCCCATCAGCCCCAGCATTTT. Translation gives CASSPPHQPQHF.

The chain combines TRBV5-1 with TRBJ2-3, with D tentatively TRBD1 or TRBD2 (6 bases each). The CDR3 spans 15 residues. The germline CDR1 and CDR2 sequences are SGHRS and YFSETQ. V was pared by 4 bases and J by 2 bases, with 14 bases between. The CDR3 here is CASSPLGGHTDTQYF. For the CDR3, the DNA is TGCGCCAGCAGCCCCCTCGGGGGCCACACAGATACGCAGTATTTT.

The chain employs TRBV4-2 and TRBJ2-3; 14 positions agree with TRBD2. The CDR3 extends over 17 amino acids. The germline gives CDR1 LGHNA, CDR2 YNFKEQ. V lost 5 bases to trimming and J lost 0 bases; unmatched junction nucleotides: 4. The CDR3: CASSGLAGGPSTDTQYF. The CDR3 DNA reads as TGTGCCAGCAGCGGACTAGCGGGGGGCCCGAGCACAGATACGCAGTATTTT.

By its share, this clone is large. CDR3 DNA sequence: TGTGCCAGCGGAGGTACGGGGCCCTTGAATGAGCAGTTCTTC. It codes for CASGGTGPLNEQFF. The chain employs TRBV6-5 and TRBJ2-1; TRBD1 or TRBD2 may be the D gene (5 bases each). The CDR3 runs to 14 residues. V was clipped by 8 bases and J by 7 bases, with 18 bases between them. Germline V lookup: CDR1 MNHEY, CDR2 SVGAGI.

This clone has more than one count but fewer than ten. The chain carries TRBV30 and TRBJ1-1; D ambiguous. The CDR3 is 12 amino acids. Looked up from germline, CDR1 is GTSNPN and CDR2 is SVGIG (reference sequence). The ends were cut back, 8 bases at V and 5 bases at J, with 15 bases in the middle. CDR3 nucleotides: TGTGCCCGAAACAACGGAGGGACTGAAGCTTTCTTT. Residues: CARNNGGTEAFF.

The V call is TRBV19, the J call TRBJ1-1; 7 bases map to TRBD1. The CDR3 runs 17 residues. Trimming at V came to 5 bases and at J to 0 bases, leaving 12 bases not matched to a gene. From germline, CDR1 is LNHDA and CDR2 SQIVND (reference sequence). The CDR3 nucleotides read TGTGCCAGTAGTCTCCGACAGGGAGGGTCCATGAACACTGAAGCTTTCTTT. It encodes CASSLRQGGSMNTEAFF. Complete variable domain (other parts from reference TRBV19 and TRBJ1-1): DGGITQSPKYLFRKEGQNVTLSCEQNLNHDAMYWYRQDPGQGLRLIYYSQIVNDFQKGDIAEGYSVSREKKESFPLTVTSAQKNPTAFYLCASSLRQGGSMNTEAFFGQGTRLTVV.

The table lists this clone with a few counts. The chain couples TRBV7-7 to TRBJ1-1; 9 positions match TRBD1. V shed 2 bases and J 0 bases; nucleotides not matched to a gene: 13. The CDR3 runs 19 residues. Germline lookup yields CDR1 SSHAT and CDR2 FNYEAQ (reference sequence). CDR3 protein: CASSLRGDRDQGMNTEAFF. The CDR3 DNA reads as TGTGCCAGCAGCTTAAGGGGGGACAGGGACCAAGGCATGAACACTGAAGCTTTCTTT.

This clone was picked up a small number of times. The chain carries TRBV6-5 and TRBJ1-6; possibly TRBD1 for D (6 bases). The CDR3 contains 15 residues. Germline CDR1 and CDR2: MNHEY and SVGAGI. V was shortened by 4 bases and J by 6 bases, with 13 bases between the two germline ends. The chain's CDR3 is CASSSRQAVNSPLHF. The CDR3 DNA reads TGTGCCAGCAGTTCGAGACAGGCAGTTAATTCACCCCTCCACTTT.

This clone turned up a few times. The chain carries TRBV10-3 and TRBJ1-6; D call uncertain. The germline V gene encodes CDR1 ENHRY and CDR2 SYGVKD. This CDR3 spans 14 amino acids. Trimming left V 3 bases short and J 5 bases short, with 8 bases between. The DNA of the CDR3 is TGTGCCATCAGTGAATACAGCCATAATTCACCCCTCCACTTT. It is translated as CAISEYSHNSPLHF.

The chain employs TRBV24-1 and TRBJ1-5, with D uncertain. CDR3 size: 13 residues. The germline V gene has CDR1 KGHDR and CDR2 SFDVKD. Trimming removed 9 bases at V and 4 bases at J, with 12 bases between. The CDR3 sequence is CATDTDRNQPQHF. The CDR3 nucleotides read TGTGCCACCGACACTGATCGGAATCAGCCCCAGCATTTT.

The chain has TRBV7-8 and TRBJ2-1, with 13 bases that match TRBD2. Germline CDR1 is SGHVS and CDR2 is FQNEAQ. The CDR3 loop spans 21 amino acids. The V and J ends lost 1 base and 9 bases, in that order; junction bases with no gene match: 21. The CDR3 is CASSLGTITSGGARGNSEQFF. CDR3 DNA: TGTGCCAGCAGCTTAGGGACAATCACTAGCGGGGGGGCCCGCGGTAATAGTGAGCAGTTCTTC.

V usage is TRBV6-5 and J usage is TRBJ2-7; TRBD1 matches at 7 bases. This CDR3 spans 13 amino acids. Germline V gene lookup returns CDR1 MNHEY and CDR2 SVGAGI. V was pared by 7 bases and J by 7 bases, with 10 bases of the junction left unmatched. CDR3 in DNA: TGTGCCAGCAATCAAGACAGGGTTGGGGAGCAGTACTTC. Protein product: CASNQDRVGEQYF.

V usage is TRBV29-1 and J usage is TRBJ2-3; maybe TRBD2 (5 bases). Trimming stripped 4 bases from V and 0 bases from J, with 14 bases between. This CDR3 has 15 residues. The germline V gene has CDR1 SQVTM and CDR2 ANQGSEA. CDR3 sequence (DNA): TGCAGCGTTGTTAGTCCCAGGACTAGCACAGATACGCAGTATTTT. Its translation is CSVVSPRTSTDTQYF.

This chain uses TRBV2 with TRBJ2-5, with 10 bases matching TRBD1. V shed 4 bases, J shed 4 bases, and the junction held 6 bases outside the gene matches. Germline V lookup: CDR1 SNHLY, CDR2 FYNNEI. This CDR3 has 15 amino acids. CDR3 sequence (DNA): TGTGCCAGCAGTGTCCCCGGGACAGGGGCAGAGACCCAGTACTTC. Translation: CASSVPGTGAETQYF.

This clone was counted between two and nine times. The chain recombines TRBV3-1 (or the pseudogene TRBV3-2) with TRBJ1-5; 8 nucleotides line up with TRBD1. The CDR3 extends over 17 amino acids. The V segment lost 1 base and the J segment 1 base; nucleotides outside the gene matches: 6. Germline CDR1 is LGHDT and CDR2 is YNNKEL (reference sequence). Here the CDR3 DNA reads TGTGCCAGCAGCCAAGGGGGGGGACAGGCGAGCAATCAGCCCCAGCATTTT. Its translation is CASSQGGGQASNQPQHF.

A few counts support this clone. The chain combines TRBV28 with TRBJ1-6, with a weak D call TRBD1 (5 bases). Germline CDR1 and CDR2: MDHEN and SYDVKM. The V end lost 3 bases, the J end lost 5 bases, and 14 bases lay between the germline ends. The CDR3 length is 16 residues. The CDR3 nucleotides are TGTGCCAGCAGTTTTATGGGGGGTGAGGATAATTCACCCCTCCACTTT. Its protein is CASSFMGGEDNSPLHF. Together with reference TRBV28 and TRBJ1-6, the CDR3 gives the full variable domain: DVKVTQSSRYLVKRTGEKVFLECVQDMDHENMFWYRQDPGLGLRLIYFSYDVKMKEKGDIPEGYSVSREKKERFSLILESASTNQTSMYLCASSFMGGEDNSPLHFGNGTRLTVT.

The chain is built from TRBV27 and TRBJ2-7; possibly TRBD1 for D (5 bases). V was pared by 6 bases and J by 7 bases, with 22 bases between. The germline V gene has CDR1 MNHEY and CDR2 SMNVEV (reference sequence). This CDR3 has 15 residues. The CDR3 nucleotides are TGTGCCAGCAGCCAGGACAACCCCTCCCGGACGGAGCAGTACTTC. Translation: CASSQDNPSRTEQYF.

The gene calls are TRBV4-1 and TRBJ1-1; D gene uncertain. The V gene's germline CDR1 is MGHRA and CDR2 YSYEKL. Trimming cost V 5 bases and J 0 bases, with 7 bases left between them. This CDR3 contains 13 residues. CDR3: CASSAGMNTEAFF. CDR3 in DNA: TGCGCCAGCAGCGCTGGGATGAACACTGAAGCTTTCTTT.

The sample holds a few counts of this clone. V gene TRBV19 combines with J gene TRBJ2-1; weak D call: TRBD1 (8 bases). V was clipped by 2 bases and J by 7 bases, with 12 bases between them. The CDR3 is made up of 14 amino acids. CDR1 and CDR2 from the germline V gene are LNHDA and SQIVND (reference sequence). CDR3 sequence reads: CASSIYRGGNEQFF. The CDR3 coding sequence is TGTGCCAGTAGTATATACAGGGGGGGTAATGAGCAGTTCTTC. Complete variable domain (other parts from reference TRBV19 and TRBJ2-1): DGGITQSPKYLFRKEGQNVTLSCEQNLNHDAMYWYRQDPGQGLRLIYYSQIVNDFQKGDIAEGYSVSREKKESFPLTVTSAQKNPTAFYLCASSIYRGGNEQFFGPGTRLTVL.

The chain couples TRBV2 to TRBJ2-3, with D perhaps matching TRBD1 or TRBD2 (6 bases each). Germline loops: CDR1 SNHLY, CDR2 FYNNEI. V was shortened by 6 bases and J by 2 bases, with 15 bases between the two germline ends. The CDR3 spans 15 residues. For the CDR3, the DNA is TGTGCCAGCAGCTCTTCGAGGGGGGACACAGATACGCAGTATTTT. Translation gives CASSSSRGDTDTQYF.

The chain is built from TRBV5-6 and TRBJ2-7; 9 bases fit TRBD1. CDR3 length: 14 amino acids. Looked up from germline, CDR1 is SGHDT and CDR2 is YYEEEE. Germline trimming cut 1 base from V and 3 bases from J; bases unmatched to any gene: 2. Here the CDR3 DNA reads TGTGCCAGCAGCTTGATGGGACAGGGCTACGAGCAGTACTTC. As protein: CASSLMGQGYEQYF.

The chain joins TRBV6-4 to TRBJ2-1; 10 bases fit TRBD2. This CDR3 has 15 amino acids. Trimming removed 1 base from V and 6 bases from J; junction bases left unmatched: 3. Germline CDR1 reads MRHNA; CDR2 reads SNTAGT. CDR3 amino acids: CASSDFSGGANEQFF. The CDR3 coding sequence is TGTGCCAGCAGTGACTTCAGCGGGGGGGCCAATGAGCAGTTCTTC.

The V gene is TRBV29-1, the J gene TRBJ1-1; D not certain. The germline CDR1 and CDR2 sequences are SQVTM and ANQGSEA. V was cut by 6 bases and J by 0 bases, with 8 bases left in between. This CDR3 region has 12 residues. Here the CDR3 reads CSVGLMNTEAFF. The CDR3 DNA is TGCAGCGTCGGTCTTATGAACACTGAAGCTTTCTTT.